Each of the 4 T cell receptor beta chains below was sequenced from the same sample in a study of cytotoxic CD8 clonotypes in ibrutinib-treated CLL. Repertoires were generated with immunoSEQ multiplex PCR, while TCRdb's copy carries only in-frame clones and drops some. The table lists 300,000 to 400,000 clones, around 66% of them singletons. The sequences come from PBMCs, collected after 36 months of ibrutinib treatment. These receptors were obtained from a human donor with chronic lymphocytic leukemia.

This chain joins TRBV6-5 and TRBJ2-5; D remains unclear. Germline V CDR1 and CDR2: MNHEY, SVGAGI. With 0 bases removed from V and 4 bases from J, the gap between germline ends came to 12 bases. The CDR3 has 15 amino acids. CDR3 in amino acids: CASSYSGPSTETQYF. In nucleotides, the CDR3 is TGTGCCAGCAGTTACTCTGGCCCTTCGACAGAGACCCAGTACTTC.

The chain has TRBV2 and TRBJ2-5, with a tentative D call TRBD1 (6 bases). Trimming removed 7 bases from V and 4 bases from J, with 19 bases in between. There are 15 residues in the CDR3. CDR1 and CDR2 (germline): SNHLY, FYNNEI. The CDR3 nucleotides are TGTGCCAGCACCAAAGGGGGTCTGGCCCTAGAGACCCAGTACTTC. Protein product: CASTKGGLALETQYF. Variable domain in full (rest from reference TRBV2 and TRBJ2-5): EPEVTQTPSHQVTQMGQEVILRCVPISNHLYFYWYRQILGQKVEFLVSFYNNEISEKSEIFDDQFSVERPDGSNFTLKIRSTKLEDSAMYFCASTKGGLALETQYFGPGTRLLVL.

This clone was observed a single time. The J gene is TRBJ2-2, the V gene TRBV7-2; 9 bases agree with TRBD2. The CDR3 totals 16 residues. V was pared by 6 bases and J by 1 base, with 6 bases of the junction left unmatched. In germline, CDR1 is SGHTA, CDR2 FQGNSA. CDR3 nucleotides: TGTGCCAGCAGGCTGGGACTAGCTCAGAACACCGGGGAGCTGTTTTTT. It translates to CASRLGLAQNTGELFF.

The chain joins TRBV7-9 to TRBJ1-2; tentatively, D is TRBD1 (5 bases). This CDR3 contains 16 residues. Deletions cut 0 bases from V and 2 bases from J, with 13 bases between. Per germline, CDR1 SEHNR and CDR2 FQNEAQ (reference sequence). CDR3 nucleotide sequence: TGTGCCAGCAGCTTAGCGGGCGGGGGAACGAACTATGGCTACACCTTC. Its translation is CASSLAGGGTNYGYTF.